The 25 T cell receptor beta chains below come from one sample, sequenced in a study of T cell responses to AZD1222 COVID-19 vaccine. Assay used: immunoSEQ multiplex PCR; TCRdb lists only in-frame clones, some missing. The sample has more than 85,000 clones, about 88% seen once; the top ten hold around a sixth. Sequencing used peripheral blood, obtained on day 0 of AZD1222 vaccination. The receptors shown here come from an adult in good health.

This clone was recorded once. The chain combines TRBV19 with TRBJ1-1; 7 nucleotides agree with TRBD1. The CDR3 runs to 15 residues. V lost 1 base, J lost 0 bases, and 2 bases stayed unmatched. Germline values: CDR1 LNHDA, CDR2 SQIVND (reference sequence). CDR3 loop: CASSIVGGLNTEAFF. Here the CDR3 DNA reads TGTGCCAGTAGTATAGTAGGGGGCTTGAACACTGAAGCTTTCTTT.

V is TRBV5-6 and J is TRBJ2-7, with D possibly being TRBD1 (6 bases). V was trimmed by 1 base and J by 2 bases, leaving 10 bases between them. The length of the CDR3 is 14 residues. The germline CDR1 and CDR2 sequences are SGHDT and YYEEEE. This CDR3 is CASSLSGEPYEQYF. DNA of the CDR3: TGTGCCAGCAGCTTGTCAGGGGAGCCCTACGAGCAGTACTTC.

This clone has just one count. This chain links TRBV6-4 with TRBJ2-1; 8 bases fit TRBD2. This CDR3 comprises 16 residues. Trimming took 3 bases from V and 10 from J; bases not matched to a gene: 14. Germline loops: CDR1 MRHNA, CDR2 SNTAGT. In DNA form, the CDR3 reads TGTGCCAGCAGTGAATCCGGAGCGGGAGTAGTTGGGGAGCAGTTCTTC. It is translated as CASSESGAGVVGEQFF.

This chain links TRBV27 with TRBJ2-7, with D possibly TRBD2 on 6 matching bases. This CDR3 region has 14 residues. The V end lost 2 bases, the J end lost 2 bases, and 10 bases lay between the germline ends. The germline V gene has CDR1 MNHEY and CDR2 SMNVEV (reference sequence). The CDR3 loop is CASSLVGGAYEQYV. CDR3 DNA: TGTGCCAGCAGTTTAGTGGGGGGAGCCTACGAGCAGTACGTC.

This chain links TRBV7-2 with TRBJ1-1; a weak D match, TRBD1 (6 bases). Trimming cost V 3 bases and J 5 bases, with 13 bases left between them. CDR3 length equals 14 residues. CDR1 and CDR2 from the germline V gene are SGHTA and FQGNSA. This chain's CDR3 is CASSFGRGKTEAFF. The CDR3 DNA follows: TGTGCCAGCAGCTTCGGCAGGGGAAAGACTGAAGCTTTCTTT. The whole variable domain, filled in from reference TRBV7-2 and TRBJ1-1, reads GAGVSQSPSNKVTEKGKDVELRCDPISGHTALYWYRQSLGQGLEFLIYFQGNSAPDKSGLPSDRFSAERTGGSVSTLTIQRTQQEDSAVYLCASSFGRGKTEAFFGQGTRLTVV.

V gene TRBV5-6 combines with J gene TRBJ1-5; D ambiguous. Germline V CDR1 and CDR2: SGHDT, YYEEEE. Trimming took off 2 bases at V and 6 bases at J, with 9 bases between the two ends. This CDR3 is 13 amino acids long. CDR3 protein: CASSFRVTQPQHF. DNA of the CDR3: TGTGCCAGCAGCTTCCGTGTTACTCAGCCCCAGCATTTT.

The CDR3 region has the DNA TGTGCCAGCAGTCGGCAGGTGGGCTACAATGAGCAGTTCTTC. Protein sequence: CASSRQVGYNEQFF. This sequence joins TRBV27 and TRBJ2-1; D is unclear. The CDR3 covers 14 residues. Germline CDR1 reads MNHEY; CDR2 reads SMNVEV (reference sequence). Between the trimmed V and J ends, which lost 5 bases and 3 bases, there was a span of 11 bases.

The chain employs TRBV19 and TRBJ2-1; D might be TRBD2 (7 bases). V was shortened by 7 bases and J by 5 bases, with 18 bases between the two germline ends. CDR1 and CDR2 (germline): LNHDA, SQIVND (reference sequence). The CDR3 contains 15 residues. The CDR3 sequence is CASNGFGGHHNEQFF. In DNA form, the CDR3 reads TGTGCCAGTAATGGGTTCGGGGGGCACCACAATGAGCAGTTCTTC.

The J gene is TRBJ2-7, the V gene TRBV27; maybe TRBD2 (5 bases). There are 14 residues in the CDR3. V shed 3 bases and J shed 0 bases, with 9 bases lying between them. The germline V gene encodes CDR1 MNHEY and CDR2 SMNVEV (reference sequence). The CDR3 is CASSFSGFSYEQYF. The CDR3 nucleotides are TGTGCCAGCAGTTTTTCGGGGTTCTCCTACGAGCAGTACTTC.

The genes are TRBV15 and TRBJ2-1; perhaps TRBD1 as D (6 bases). Between the trimmed V and J ends, which lost 0 bases and 1 base, there was a span of 10 bases. From germline, CDR1 is LNHNV and CDR2 YYDKDF (reference sequence). The CDR3 has 16 residues. This CDR3 is CATSRELGTSYNEQFF. As DNA, the CDR3 is TGTGCCACCAGCAGAGAATTGGGGACATCCTACAATGAGCAGTTCTTC.

The CDR3 DNA reads TGTGCCAGCAGCTTAAGACTAGCGGGAGTTACGCAGTATTTT. It specifies CASSLRLAGVTQYF. The chain links TRBV7-2 to TRBJ2-3; 12 positions agree with TRBD2. The ends lost 2 bases at V and 8 bases at J; junction bases unmatched: 2. CDR3 length equals 14 residues. Germline V CDR1 and CDR2: SGHTA, FQGNSA.

J is TRBJ2-2 and V is TRBV5-6; D is perhaps TRBD2 (7 bases). Germline V gene data show CDR1 as SGHDT and CDR2 as YYEEEE. This CDR3 contains 17 residues. V lost 0 bases to trimming and J lost 3 bases, with 15 bases between them. The CDR3 DNA is TGTGCCAGCAGCTTGGAGGGGGGGGCGTCTGACACCGGGGAGCTGTTTTTT. Protein product: CASSLEGGASDTGELFF.

V gene TRBV2 combines with J gene TRBJ1-5; D remains unclear. Germline lookup yields CDR1 SNHLY and CDR2 FYNNEI. Trimming left V 7 bases short and J 0 bases short, with 13 bases between. The CDR3 runs to 15 residues. DNA of the CDR3: TGTGCCAGCACCGTCGACATTAATAGCAATCAGCCCCAGCATTTT. Translating it yields CASTVDINSNQPQHF.

This chain connects TRBV2 to TRBJ1-1; perhaps TRBD1 as D (5 bases). V was cut by 3 bases and J by 5 bases, with 19 bases left in between. The CDR3 contains 16 residues. Germline values: CDR1 SNHLY, CDR2 FYNNEI. CDR3 sequence (DNA): TGTGCCAGCAGTGATTTGGGAGGCAGGGTAGGGACTGAAGCTTTCTTT. It yields the protein CASSDLGGRVGTEAFF.

V usage is TRBV20-1 and J usage is TRBJ1-5; D might be TRBD1 (5 bases). Germline CDR1 is DFQATT and CDR2 is SNEGSKA (reference sequence). V was pared by 3 bases and J by 3 bases, with 9 bases between. The CDR3 totals 13 residues. The DNA of the CDR3 is TGCAGTGCTAGTACAGGTTACAATCAGCCCCAGCATTTT. Translation: CSASTGYNQPQHF.

A remark on this clone: This same CDR3 is encoded by further DNA sequences in the sample. V and J are TRBV18 and TRBJ1-4; tentatively, D is TRBD1 (5 bases). Trimming took 0 bases from V and 8 from J, leaving 7 bases between them. The germline CDR1 and CDR2 sequences are KGHSH and LQKENI. This CDR3 region has 13 residues. CDR3 in DNA: TGTGCCAGCTCACCACCGCAGGGAGAAAAACTGTTTTTT. Its protein is CASSPPQGEKLFF.

The J gene is TRBJ1-1, the V gene TRBV7-8; D uncertain. The CDR3 loop spans 14 amino acids. CDR1 and CDR2 (germline): SGHVS, FQNEAQ. V lost 1 base, J lost 8 bases, and 14 bases lay in between. This CDR3 reads CASSLGWSLVEAFF. CDR3 coding DNA: TGTGCCAGCAGCTTAGGGTGGTCTTTAGTAGAAGCTTTCTTT.

This sequence joins TRBV7-3 and TRBJ2-2, with 12 bases fitting TRBD2. This CDR3 comprises 16 residues. Germline-derived CDR1 and CDR2 are SGHTA and FQGTGA. J gave up 6 bases and V 5 bases, and 7 bases lay outside the gene matches. In nucleotides, the CDR3 is TGTGCCAGCAGCGCCACTAGCGGGAGGCCCGCCGGGGAGCTGTTTTTT. Protein: CASSATSGRPAGELFF.

The chain links TRBV7-3 to TRBJ2-6; TRBD1 or TRBD2 may be the D gene (5 bases each). CDR3 length: 17 residues. Trimming shortened V by 4 bases and J by 0 bases, and 13 bases separated the two germline ends. Germline V gene lookup returns CDR1 SGHTA and CDR2 FQGTGA. The CDR3 coding sequence is TGTGCCAGCAGCTCTGGTTTTGGGGGCTCTGGGGCCAACGTCCTGACTTTC. This translates into CASSSGFGGSGANVLTF.

The chain combines TRBV9 with TRBJ2-2, with TRBD1 matching over 11 bases. Unmatched junction bases numbered 3, after V lost 2 bases and J lost 6 bases. There are 15 residues in the CDR3. Germline CDR1 reads SGDLS; CDR2 reads YYNGEE. The CDR3 DNA reads TGTGCCAGCAGCGTGGGGACAGGGGGACCCGGGGAGCTGTTTTTT. This encodes CASSVGTGGPGELFF. Full variable domain (missing parts from reference TRBV9 and TRBJ2-2): DSGVTQTPKHLITATGQRVTLRCSPRSGDLSVYWYQQSLDQGLQFLIQYYNGEERAKGNILERFSAQQFPDLHSELNLSSLELGDSALYFCASSVGTGGPGELFFGEGSRLTVL.

This clone was observed a single time. The V and J genes are TRBV5-6 and TRBJ2-7; TRBD1 matches 10 bases. Germline assignment: CDR1 SGHDT and CDR2 YYEEEE. The CDR3 has 15 amino acids. J was trimmed by 0 bases and V by 4 bases; bases with no gene match: 4. CDR3 nucleotides: TGTGCCAGCAGCGCGGACAGGGGGGCCTCCTACGAGCAGTACTTC. Protein sequence: CASSADRGASYEQYF.

In this sample, this clone turned up once. The gene calls are TRBV7-8 and TRBJ1-2; the D gene is possibly TRBD1 (5 bases). The ends were cut back, 5 bases at V and 5 bases at J, with 18 bases in the middle. The CDR3 totals 15 residues. CDR1 is SGHVS, CDR2 FQNEAQ, per germline. The CDR3 sequence: CASSALQVVRYGYTF. CDR3 sequence (DNA): TGTGCCAGCAGCGCCCTACAGGTGGTCCGGTATGGCTACACCTTC. The variable domain in full, with the rest retrieved from reference TRBV7-8 and TRBJ1-2, is GAGVSQSPRYKVAKRGQDVALRCDPISGHVSLFWYQQALGQGPEFLTYFQNEAQLDKSGLPSDRFFAERPEGSVSTLKIQRTQQEDSAVYLCASSALQVVRYGYTFGSGTRLTVV.

V is TRBV12-5 and J is TRBJ2-1; a possible D gene is TRBD2 (5 bases). This CDR3 has 15 residues. V lost 7 bases to trimming and J lost 4 bases, with 17 bases between them. The germline gives CDR1 LGHNT, CDR2 FRNRAP. The CDR3 region is CASVPAGLPYNEQFF. The CDR3 DNA sequence: TGTGCTAGTGTCCCCGCCGGACTTCCTTACAATGAGCAGTTCTTC.

The count of this clone is one. The chain is built from TRBV3-1 (or the pseudogene TRBV3-2) and TRBJ2-7, with 11 bases lining up with TRBD1. Trimming removed 0 bases from V and 7 bases from J; junction bases left unmatched: 2. The germline gives CDR1 LGHDT, CDR2 YNNKEL (reference sequence). The CDR3 is 14 residues long. The CDR3: CASSQDRDRGEQYV. The CDR3 nucleotides read TGTGCCAGCAGCCAAGATAGGGACAGGGGGGAGCAGTACGTC.

This clone was recorded only once. This chain joins TRBV6-6 and TRBJ2-1; D remains unclear. The CDR3 length is 12 residues. V lost 6 bases and J 10 bases, leaving 13 bases between the germline ends. Germline V gives CDR1 MNHNY, CDR2 SVGAGI (reference sequence). In nucleotides, the CDR3 is TGTGCCAGCAGCGAGCAAGCTCGGGAGCAGTTCTTC. Protein product: CASSEQAREQFF.